This entry lists 15 T cell receptor beta chains sequenced from one sample in a study of cytomegalovirus exposure and HLA in healthy donors. Amplification used 60 Vbeta primers and 13 Jbeta primers. Profiled with immunoSEQ multiplex PCR; TCRdb holds only in-frame clones, not every one. The table shows under 200,000 clones, with about 86% occurring only once. The specimen sequenced was PBMCs. The receptors stem from a woman aged 25 to 39 in good health and CMV-seronegative.

The gene calls are TRBV18 and TRBJ1-5; D is perhaps TRBD1 (5 bases). The CDR3 is 14 residues long. The V and J ends lost 2 bases and 2 bases respectively, with 7 bases between them. CDR1 and CDR2 from the germline V gene are KGHSH and LQKENI. The CDR3: CASSPGAGNQPQHF. CDR3 DNA: TGTGCCAGCTCACCAGGGGCAGGCAATCAGCCCCAGCATTTT.

The genes are TRBV19 and TRBJ2-1; 10 positions match TRBD2. V lost 7 bases to trimming and J lost 8 bases; unmatched junction nucleotides: 11. Germline V lookup: CDR1 LNHDA, CDR2 SQIVND (reference sequence). CDR3 length: 15 residues. The CDR3 is CASTPSGRLRDEQFF. The CDR3, as DNA: TGTGCCAGTACTCCTAGCGGGAGACTCCGTGATGAGCAGTTCTTC.

The J gene is TRBJ1-2, the V gene TRBV19; unclear D gene. V lost 3 bases to trimming and J lost 6 bases, with 8 bases between them. The V gene's germline CDR1 is LNHDA and CDR2 SQIVND (reference sequence). The CDR3 runs 12 residues. CDR3 DNA sequence: TGTGCCAGTAGTATCGGGCGGGATGGCTACACCTTC. Translated, it gives CASSIGRDGYTF.

This clone was detected only a few times. The chain is built from TRBV5-5 and TRBJ2-7, with 9 bases aligning to TRBD2. The germline gives CDR1 SGHKS, CDR2 YYEKEE (reference sequence). The V and J ends lost 4 bases and 6 bases, in that order; junction bases with no gene match: 11. This CDR3 contains 15 residues. This chain's CDR3 is CASSVLAGEQAEQYF. In nucleotides, the CDR3 is TGTGCCAGCAGCGTTTTAGCGGGGGAACAGGCCGAGCAGTACTTC.

The chain uses TRBV5-8 and TRBJ2-3; 7 bases are a match to TRBD2. The CDR3 runs 17 residues. V shed 1 base and J 0 bases; nucleotides not matched to a gene: 8. Germline V lookup: CDR1 SGHTS, CDR2 YDEGEE. CDR3 coding DNA: TGTGCCAGCAGCTTGTTCCGCGGGAGAGCTAGCACAGATACGCAGTATTTT. The encoded protein is CASSLFRGRASTDTQYF.

This chain uses TRBV6-5 with TRBJ2-1; D gene ambiguous. This CDR3 spans 11 amino acids. Trimming stripped 6 bases from V and 9 bases from J, with 9 bases between. The germline gives CDR1 MNHEY, CDR2 SVGAGI. CDR3 amino acids: CASRTKREQFF. The DNA for the CDR3 is TGTGCCAGCAGAACTAAGCGTGAGCAGTTCTTC.

V gene TRBV6-1 combines with J gene TRBJ2-4; 10 bases align to TRBD1. Trimming took 0 bases from V and 7 from J; bases not matched to a gene: 3. The germline CDR1 and CDR2 sequences are MNHNS and SASEGT. The CDR3 runs 15 residues. CDR3 region: CASSEARTGGNIQYF. CDR3 nucleotides: TGTGCCAGCAGTGAAGCGCGGACAGGGGGGAACATTCAGTACTTC.

This chain joins TRBV7-3 and TRBJ2-2, with 9 nucleotides matching TRBD1. CDR3 length equals 17 residues. V trimming: 3 bases; J trimming: 5 bases; junction bases outside the gene matches: 10. Germline CDR1 SGHTA, CDR2 FQGTGA. Here the CDR3 reads CASSLDRGVLGTGELFF. In DNA form, the CDR3 reads TGTGCCAGCAGCTTGGACAGGGGCGTCTTGGGTACCGGGGAGCTGTTTTTT.

The V and J genes are TRBV19 and TRBJ2-1; D is perhaps TRBD2 (6 bases). Trimming removed 3 bases from V and 1 base from J, with 19 bases in between. Germline V lookup: CDR1 LNHDA, CDR2 SQIVND (reference sequence). The CDR3 consists of 18 residues. CDR3 sequence: CASSIQVMRGYSYNEQFF. As DNA, the CDR3 is TGTGCCAGTAGTATCCAGGTCATGCGGGGTTATTCCTACAATGAGCAGTTCTTC.

The genes are TRBV5-6 and TRBJ2-1; the match to TRBD2 covers 13 bases. In germline, CDR1 is SGHDT, CDR2 YYEEEE. With V trimmed by 4 bases and J by 3 bases, 7 bases remained unmatched. The CDR3 loop spans 17 amino acids. CDR3: CASSAGLAGVLYNEQFF. In DNA, the CDR3 is TGTGCCAGCAGCGCCGGACTAGCGGGGGTCCTCTACAATGAGCAGTTCTTC.

This chain connects TRBV15 to TRBJ2-2, with D tentatively TRBD1 (5 bases). CDR3 size: 17 residues. Germline-derived CDR1 and CDR2 are LNHNV and YYDKDF (reference sequence). Trimming took 2 bases from V and 4 from J, leaving 17 bases between them. The CDR3 loop is CATSRILQGSRTGELFF. DNA for the CDR3: TGTGCCACCAGCAGAATACTTCAGGGATCTCGCACCGGGGAGCTGTTTTTT.

This clone was counted a single time. V usage is TRBV5-1 and J usage is TRBJ1-1; 7 bases fit TRBD1. The CDR3 is 13 residues long. CDR1 is SGHRS, CDR2 YFSETQ, per germline. After removal of 3 bases from V and 4 bases from J, the junction contained 3 bases not matched to a gene. Here the CDR3 reads CASSSRQGTEAFF. CDR3 bases: TGCGCCAGCAGCTCGCGACAGGGCACTGAAGCTTTCTTT.

This clone was found a few times. The V and J genes are TRBV5-1 and TRBJ2-1; tentative D call: TRBD1 (5 bases). This CDR3 spans 14 amino acids. Germline CDR1 reads SGHRS; CDR2 reads YFSETQ. Deletions cut 2 bases from V and 4 bases from J, with 10 bases between. The CDR3 reads CASSFGHTYNEQFF. CDR3 nucleotide sequence: TGCGCCAGCAGCTTCGGACATACTTACAATGAGCAGTTCTTC. The full variable domain, its missing parts supplied by reference TRBV5-1 and TRBJ2-1, is KAGVTQTPRYLIKTRGQQVTLSCSPISGHRSVSWYQQTPGQGLQFLFEYFSETQRNKGNFPGRFSGRQFSNSRSEMNVSTLELGDSALYLCASSFGHTYNEQFFGPGTRLTVL.

This clone is a singleton in its sample. The chain recombines TRBV14 with TRBJ2-7; 11 bases are shared with TRBD1. V was pared by 0 bases and J by 6 bases, with 7 bases of the junction left unmatched. Germline V gene sequence: CDR1 SGHDN, CDR2 FVKESK. The CDR3 totals 16 residues. The chain's CDR3 is CASSQDPGQGDREQYF. The CDR3 nucleotides are TGTGCCAGCAGCCAAGATCCGGGACAGGGGGATCGCGAGCAGTACTTC.

The chain carries TRBV19 and TRBJ1-2, with 8 nucleotides matching TRBD1. V shed 3 bases and J 8 bases; nucleotides not matched to a gene: 5. Per the germline V gene, CDR1 is LNHDA and CDR2 is SQIVND (reference sequence). The CDR3 covers 13 residues. CDR3 residues: CASSMDREYGYTF. The CDR3 coding sequence is TGTGCCAGTAGTATGGACAGGGAGTACGGCTACACCTTC. Filled out from reference TRBV19 and TRBJ1-2, the complete variable domain reads DGGITQSPKYLFRKEGQNVTLSCEQNLNHDAMYWYRQDPGQGLRLIYYSQIVNDFQKGDIAEGYSVSREKKESFPLTVTSAQKNPTAFYLCASSMDREYGYTFGSGTRLTVV.